The rows below give T cell receptor beta chains drawn from one sample of a study of blood T cell repertoires in COVID-19. TCRdb keeps only in-frame clones here, not all; method: immunoSEQ multiplex PCR. The table records 95,000 to 100,000 clones, 84% of them present only once. The sequenced material came from peripheral blood. Receptors were obtained from a human donor in a cohort sampled during active COVID-19. Both conserved end residues are part of each CDR3. Each record gives: CDR3 DNA, CDR3 protein, V gene, CDR3 length, clone size, J gene, D gene. A D gene is named only where the DNA matches it firmly. Clone sizes are given selectively: once, few, many, or a class where the clone is expanded.

cdr3_nt: TGTGCCAGCTCACCCCCCGGGACAGGGATCACCGGGGAGCTGTTTTTT; cdr3_aa: CASSPPGTGITGELFF; v_call: TRBV18; cdr3_length: 16; clone_size: -; j_call: TRBJ2-2; d_call: TRBD1
cdr3_nt: TGCGCCAGCAGTGAAAAGGGGTTTTCCTCCTACGAGCAGTACTTC; cdr3_aa: CASSEKGFSSYEQYF; v_call: TRBV10-1; cdr3_length: 15; clone_size: -; j_call: TRBJ2-7; d_call: -
cdr3_nt: TGCGCCAGCAGCTTGGGGGAGACTAGCACAGATACGCAGTATTTT; cdr3_aa: CASSLGETSTDTQYF; v_call: TRBV5-1; cdr3_length: 15; clone_size: -; j_call: TRBJ2-3; d_call: -
cdr3_nt: TGCGCCAGCAGCCAAGGTAGCGGGAGTCTTACTGGGGCCAACGTCCTGACTTTC; cdr3_aa: CASSQGSGSLTGANVLTF; v_call: TRBV4-1; cdr3_length: 18; clone_size: once; j_call: TRBJ2-6; d_call: TRBD2
cdr3_nt: TGTGCCAGCAGCTTAACCCACGCTCGGGAAAAACTGTTTTTT; cdr3_aa: CASSLTHAREKLFF; v_call: TRBV7-9; cdr3_length: 14; clone_size: -; j_call: TRBJ1-4; d_call: -
cdr3_nt: TGTGCCAGCAGCCCCCGGGACAGGGCTTGGAAACTGTTTTTT; cdr3_aa: CASSPRDRAWKLFF; v_call: TRBV7-8; cdr3_length: 14; clone_size: -; j_call: TRBJ1-4; d_call: TRBD1
cdr3_nt: TGTGCCAGCAGTTACTCGAATGACGGTCTACGAGGGCAGTACTTC; cdr3_aa: CASSYSNDGLRGQYF; v_call: TRBV6-2/TRBV6-3; cdr3_length: 15; clone_size: -; j_call: TRBJ2-7; d_call: -
cdr3_nt: TGTGCCAGCAGCCAAGATCTACGGGCGGGAGACGAGCAGTACTTC; cdr3_aa: CASSQDLRAGDEQYF; v_call: TRBV4-2; cdr3_length: 15; clone_size: -; j_call: TRBJ2-7; d_call: TRBD2
cdr3_nt: TGCAGCCCCGTGGGGGGGACAGGCCTGAGGGGCACTGAAGCTTTCTTT; cdr3_aa: CSPVGGTGLRGTEAFF; v_call: TRBV29-1; cdr3_length: 16; clone_size: -; j_call: TRBJ1-1; d_call: TRBD1
cdr3_nt: TGTGCCAGCAGCGGACAGGGGGAGACCGGGGAGCTGTTTTTT; cdr3_aa: CASSGQGETGELFF; v_call: TRBV6-2/TRBV6-3; cdr3_length: 14; clone_size: -; j_call: TRBJ2-2; d_call: TRBD1
cdr3_nt: TGTGCCAGCAGCCCACAGGGGCCTCCGACGGAAGCTTTCTTT; cdr3_aa: CASSPQGPPTEAFF; v_call: TRBV28; cdr3_length: 14; clone_size: -; j_call: TRBJ1-1; d_call: TRBD1
cdr3_nt: TGTGCCAGTAGTCCCCCGGCTCATAGGGTTGGAGGCACTGAAGCTTTCTTT; cdr3_aa: CASSPPAHRVGGTEAFF; v_call: TRBV19; cdr3_length: 17; clone_size: -; j_call: TRBJ1-1; d_call: -
cdr3_nt: TGTGCCAGCAGCCGGGGCCTCTCTGGGGCCAACGTCCTGACTTTC; cdr3_aa: CASSRGLSGANVLTF; v_call: TRBV3-1/TRBV3-2; cdr3_length: 15; clone_size: -; j_call: TRBJ2-6; d_call: -
cdr3_nt: TGTGCCAGCAGTTACTCGCGGTCAATGAACACTGAAGCTTTCTTT; cdr3_aa: CASSYSRSMNTEAFF; v_call: TRBV6-6; cdr3_length: 15; clone_size: few; j_call: TRBJ1-1; d_call: -
cdr3_nt: TGTGCCAGCAGTTACGAGGTGGCGAGAGGCTACACCTTC; cdr3_aa: CASSYEVARGYTF; v_call: TRBV6-5; cdr3_length: 13; clone_size: -; j_call: TRBJ1-2; d_call: -
cdr3_nt: TGTGCCAGCAGCTTTGGGCTAGCGGGAGGTTCCTACGAGCAGTACTTC; cdr3_aa: CASSFGLAGGSYEQYF; v_call: TRBV7-9; cdr3_length: 16; clone_size: -; j_call: TRBJ2-7; d_call: TRBD2
cdr3_nt: TGTGCCAGCAGAGCCTGGTATACAGGTGACTCCTACAATGAGCAGTTCTTC; cdr3_aa: CASRAWYTGDSYNEQFF; v_call: TRBV28; cdr3_length: 17; clone_size: -; j_call: TRBJ2-1; d_call: -
cdr3_nt: TGTGCCAGCAGTTTCCCGACAGATTACAATGAGCAGTTCTTC; cdr3_aa: CASSFPTDYNEQFF; v_call: TRBV5-4; cdr3_length: 14; clone_size: -; j_call: TRBJ2-1; d_call: -
cdr3_nt: TGTGCCAGTCAGGACAGGAGCATGAACACTGAAGCTTTCTTT; cdr3_aa: CASQDRSMNTEAFF; v_call: TRBV19; cdr3_length: 14; clone_size: few; j_call: TRBJ1-1; d_call: TRBD1
cdr3_nt: TGTGCCAGCAGGGGGTGGACAGGGGACAACACTGAAGCTTTCTTT; cdr3_aa: CASRGWTGDNTEAFF; v_call: TRBV6-6; cdr3_length: 15; clone_size: -; j_call: TRBJ1-1; d_call: TRBD1
cdr3_nt: TGTGCCAGCAGTGAATTCCGGCGGGGGGGAACCTACGAGCAGTACTTC; cdr3_aa: CASSEFRRGGTYEQYF; v_call: TRBV2; cdr3_length: 16; clone_size: -; j_call: TRBJ2-7; d_call: TRBD2
cdr3_nt: TGTGCCAGCAGTGAATACGCAGGGGTCAACACTGAAGCTTTCTTT; cdr3_aa: CASSEYAGVNTEAFF; v_call: TRBV25-1; cdr3_length: 15; clone_size: few; j_call: TRBJ1-1; d_call: -
cdr3_nt: TGTGCCAGCAGTGAATCGCTCCAGGGGAACCACGAGCAGTACTTC; cdr3_aa: CASSESLQGNHEQYF; v_call: TRBV25-1; cdr3_length: 15; clone_size: -; j_call: TRBJ2-7; d_call: -
cdr3_nt: TGTGCCAGCAGCTTAGAGCTAGCGGTTTCCTACGAGCAGTACTTC; cdr3_aa: CASSLELAVSYEQYF; v_call: TRBV12-1; cdr3_length: 15; clone_size: -; j_call: TRBJ2-7; d_call: -
cdr3_nt: TGTGCCAGTAGAAAACAGGGAGAGGATGGCTACACCTTC; cdr3_aa: CASRKQGEDGYTF; v_call: TRBV19; cdr3_length: 13; clone_size: few; j_call: TRBJ1-2; d_call: -
cdr3_nt: TGTGCCAGTATCCCAGGCGGGGGAGACAATGAGCAGTTCTTC; cdr3_aa: CASIPGGGDNEQFF; v_call: TRBV19; cdr3_length: 14; clone_size: -; j_call: TRBJ2-1; d_call: TRBD2
cdr3_nt: TGTGCCAGTAGTGAAGGGGGCGCGGTCGGCAATCAGCCCCAGCATTTT; cdr3_aa: CASSEGGAVGNQPQHF; v_call: TRBV19; cdr3_length: 16; clone_size: once; j_call: TRBJ1-5; d_call: TRBD1
cdr3_nt: TGTGCCAGTAGTACTCGGACAGGGAGCTCCTACAATGAGCAGTTCTTC; cdr3_aa: CASSTRTGSSYNEQFF; v_call: TRBV19; cdr3_length: 16; clone_size: -; j_call: TRBJ2-1; d_call: TRBD1
cdr3_nt: TGTGCCAGCAGCCTAACAGGGGGAAACACCATATATTTT; cdr3_aa: CASSLTGGNTIYF; v_call: TRBV6-2/TRBV6-3; cdr3_length: 13; clone_size: -; j_call: TRBJ1-3; d_call: -
cdr3_nt: TGTGCCAGCAGCCAGACAGGGATCGACACCGGGGAGCTGTTTTTT; cdr3_aa: CASSQTGIDTGELFF; v_call: TRBV9; cdr3_length: 15; clone_size: -; j_call: TRBJ2-2; d_call: TRBD1
cdr3_nt: TGTGCCAGCTCACACACGAGGGGGCCGCTAGACGGCTACACCTTC; cdr3_aa: CASSHTRGPLDGYTF; v_call: TRBV18; cdr3_length: 15; clone_size: -; j_call: TRBJ1-2; d_call: TRBD1
cdr3_nt: TGTGCCAGTAGTATAGACAGGGGGAACACTGAAGCTTTCTTT; cdr3_aa: CASSIDRGNTEAFF; v_call: TRBV19; cdr3_length: 14; clone_size: -; j_call: TRBJ1-1; d_call: -
cdr3_nt: TGTGCCAGCTCACCAATCTCCGACATGAGCACTGAAGCTTTCTTT; cdr3_aa: CASSPISDMSTEAFF; v_call: TRBV18; cdr3_length: 15; clone_size: once; j_call: TRBJ1-1; d_call: -
cdr3_nt: TGTGCCAGCAGCCGCGACAGGGGGCTGGGCACTGAAGCTTTCTTT; cdr3_aa: CASSRDRGLGTEAFF; v_call: TRBV6-5; cdr3_length: 15; clone_size: many; j_call: TRBJ1-1; d_call: TRBD1
cdr3_nt: TGTGCCAGCAGCTTAGGTTCGCGGGAAGTAAACACCGGGGAGCTGTTTTTT; cdr3_aa: CASSLGSREVNTGELFF; v_call: TRBV7-9; cdr3_length: 17; clone_size: -; j_call: TRBJ2-2; d_call: -
cdr3_nt: TGCGCCAGCAGCTTGGGGAGCGGGAGGGAGACCCAGTACTTC; cdr3_aa: CASSLGSGRETQYF; v_call: TRBV5-1; cdr3_length: 14; clone_size: -; j_call: TRBJ2-5; d_call: TRBD2
cdr3_nt: TGTGCCATCAGCATGGACAGGGTAGTAGATCAGCCCCAGCATTTT; cdr3_aa: CAISMDRVVDQPQHF; v_call: TRBV10-3; cdr3_length: 15; clone_size: -; j_call: TRBJ1-5; d_call: TRBD1
cdr3_nt: TGTGCCAGCAGTTACTTCAGGGGACCGCGGAATTCACCCCTCCACTTT; cdr3_aa: CASSYFRGPRNSPLHF; v_call: TRBV6-5; cdr3_length: 16; clone_size: -; j_call: TRBJ1-6; d_call: -
cdr3_nt: TGCAGCTTGACTAGCGGGGTCGCCTACAATGAGCAGTTCTTC; cdr3_aa: CSLTSGVAYNEQFF; v_call: TRBV29-1; cdr3_length: 14; clone_size: -; j_call: TRBJ2-1; d_call: TRBD2
cdr3_nt: TGTGCCAGCAGTTACGGGACAGGGAGCTCTGGAAACACCATATATTTT; cdr3_aa: CASSYGTGSSGNTIYF; v_call: TRBV6-5; cdr3_length: 16; clone_size: -; j_call: TRBJ1-3; d_call: TRBD1
cdr3_nt: TGTGCCAGCAGCTCACCCGGGGGGAACACTGAAGCTTTCTTT; cdr3_aa: CASSSPGGNTEAFF; v_call: TRBV7-8; cdr3_length: 14; clone_size: -; j_call: TRBJ1-1; d_call: -
cdr3_nt: TGCGCCAGCGTTCAGCAGCCGGGTAATTCACCCCTCCACTTT; cdr3_aa: CASVQQPGNSPLHF; v_call: TRBV5-1; cdr3_length: 14; clone_size: -; j_call: TRBJ1-6; d_call: -
cdr3_nt: TGCGCCAGCAGTCAATCGAGGCTGGACAGGGCCCTTTGGAGCAATCAGCCCCAGCATTTT; cdr3_aa: CASSQSRLDRALWSNQPQHF; v_call: TRBV23-1; cdr3_length: 20; clone_size: -; j_call: TRBJ1-5; d_call: TRBD1
cdr3_nt: TGCGCCAGCAGCCGGGATCACGTCCAGGGGTTTGGGGCCAACGTCCTGACTTTC; cdr3_aa: CASSRDHVQGFGANVLTF; v_call: TRBV4-1; cdr3_length: 18; clone_size: -; j_call: TRBJ2-6; d_call: -
cdr3_nt: TGTGCCAGTAGCCTCCGAGGGGGTGGGAACACTGAAGCTTTCTTT; cdr3_aa: CASSLRGGGNTEAFF; v_call: TRBV19; cdr3_length: 15; clone_size: -; j_call: TRBJ1-1; d_call: -